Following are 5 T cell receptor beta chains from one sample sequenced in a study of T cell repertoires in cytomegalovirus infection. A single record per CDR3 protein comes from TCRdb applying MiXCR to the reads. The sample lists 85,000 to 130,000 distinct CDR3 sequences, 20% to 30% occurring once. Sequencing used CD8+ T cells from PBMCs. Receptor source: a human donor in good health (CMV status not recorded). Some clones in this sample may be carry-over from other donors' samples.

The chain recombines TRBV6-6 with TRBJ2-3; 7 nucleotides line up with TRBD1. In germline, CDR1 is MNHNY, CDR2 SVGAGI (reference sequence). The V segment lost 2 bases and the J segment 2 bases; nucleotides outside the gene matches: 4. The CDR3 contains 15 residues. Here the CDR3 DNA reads TGTGCCAGCAGTTACAGAGGGACAGACACAGATACGCAGTATTTT. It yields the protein CASSYRGTDTDTQYF.

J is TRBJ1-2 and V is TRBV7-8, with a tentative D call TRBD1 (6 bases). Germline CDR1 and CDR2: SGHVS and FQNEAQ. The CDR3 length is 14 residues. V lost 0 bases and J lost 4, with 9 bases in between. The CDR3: CASSLAQGSYGYTF. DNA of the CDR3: TGTGCCAGCAGCTTAGCCCAGGGGAGCTATGGCTACACCTTC.

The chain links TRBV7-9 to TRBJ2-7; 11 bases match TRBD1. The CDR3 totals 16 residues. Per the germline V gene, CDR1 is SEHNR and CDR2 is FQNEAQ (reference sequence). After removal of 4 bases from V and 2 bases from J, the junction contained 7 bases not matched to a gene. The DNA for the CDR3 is TGTGCCAGCAGCTCGGAACCGGGACAGGGGGCCTACGAGCAGTACGTC. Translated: CASSSEPGQGAYEQYV.

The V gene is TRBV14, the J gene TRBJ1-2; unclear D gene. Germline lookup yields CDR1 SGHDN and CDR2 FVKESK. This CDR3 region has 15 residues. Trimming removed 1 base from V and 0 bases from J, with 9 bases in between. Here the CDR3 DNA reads TGTGCCAGCAGCCAAGGTGAAGTGACTAACTATGGCTACACCTTC. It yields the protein CASSQGEVTNYGYTF.

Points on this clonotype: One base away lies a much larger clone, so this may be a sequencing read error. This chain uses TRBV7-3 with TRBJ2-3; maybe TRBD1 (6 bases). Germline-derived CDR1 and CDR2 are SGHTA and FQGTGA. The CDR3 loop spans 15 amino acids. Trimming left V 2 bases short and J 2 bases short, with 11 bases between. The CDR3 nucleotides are TGTGCCAGCAGCTTAGAGAGGGGGATCACAGATACGCAGTATTTT. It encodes CASSLERGITDTQYF. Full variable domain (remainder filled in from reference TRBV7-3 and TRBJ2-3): GAGVSQTPSNKVTEKGKYVELRCDPISGHTALYWYRQSLGQGPEFLIYFQGTGAADDSGLPNDRFFAVRPEGSVSTLKIQRTERGDSAVYLCASSLERGITDTQYFGPGTRLTVL.